The sequence of this T cell receptor (beta chain) was determined in a study of T-cell memory formation after mild COVID-19. Overall study: TCR clusters were mostly confined to one donor each.

This clonotype was counted only a few times. The trim removed 3 bases at V and 7 bases at J, leaving 8 bases unmatched. The CDR3 contains 15 residues. TCRdb re-called the 5' RACE reads through MiXCR, storing one row per CDR3 protein. The sample has roughly 190,000 distinct CDR3 sequences, approximately 10% seen once. The sequenced sample was PBMCs or a T cell subset sorted from them (not recorded which). The receptor comes from a man between 18 and 35 years old who had mild COVID-19 (a few samples of this study predate the infection). Cell type and time point are not known. This rearrangement joins TRBV12-3 or TRBV12-4 to TRBJ1-1, with TRBD1 matching over 10 bases. CDR3 bases: TGTGCCAGCAGTTTTGTGGGACAGGGGCTACGTGAAGCTTTCTTT. It is translated as CASSFVGQGLREAFF.